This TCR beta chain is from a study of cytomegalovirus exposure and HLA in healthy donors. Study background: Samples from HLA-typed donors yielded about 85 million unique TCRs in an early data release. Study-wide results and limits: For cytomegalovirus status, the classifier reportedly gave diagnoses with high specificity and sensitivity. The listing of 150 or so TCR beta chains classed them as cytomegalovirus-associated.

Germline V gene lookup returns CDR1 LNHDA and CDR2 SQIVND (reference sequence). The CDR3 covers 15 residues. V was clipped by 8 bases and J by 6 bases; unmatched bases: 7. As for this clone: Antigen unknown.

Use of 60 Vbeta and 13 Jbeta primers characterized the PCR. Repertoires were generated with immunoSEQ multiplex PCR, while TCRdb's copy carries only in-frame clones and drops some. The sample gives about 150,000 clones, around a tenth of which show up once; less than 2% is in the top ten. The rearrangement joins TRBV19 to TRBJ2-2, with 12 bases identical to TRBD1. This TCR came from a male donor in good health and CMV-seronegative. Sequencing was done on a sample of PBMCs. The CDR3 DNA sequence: TGTGCCAGTCTTCTGGGACAGGGGGCACCCGGGGAGCTGTTTTTT. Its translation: CASLLGQGAPGELFF.